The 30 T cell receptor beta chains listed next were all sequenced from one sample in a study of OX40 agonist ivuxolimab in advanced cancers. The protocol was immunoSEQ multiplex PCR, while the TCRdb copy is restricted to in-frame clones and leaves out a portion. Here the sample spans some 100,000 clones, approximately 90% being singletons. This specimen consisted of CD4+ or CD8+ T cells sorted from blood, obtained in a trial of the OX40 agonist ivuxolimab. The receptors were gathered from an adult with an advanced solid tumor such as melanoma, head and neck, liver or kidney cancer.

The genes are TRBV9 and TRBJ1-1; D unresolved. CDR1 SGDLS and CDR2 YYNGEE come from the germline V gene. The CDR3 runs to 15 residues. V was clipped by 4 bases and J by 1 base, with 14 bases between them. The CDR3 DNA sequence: TGTGCCAGCAGCCCCAATGTCGGCGCGAACACTGAAGCTTTCTTT. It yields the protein CASSPNVGANTEAFF.

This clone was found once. The CDR3 loop is CASSGRGQGNNEQFF. CDR3 nucleotide sequence: TGTGCCAGCAGTGGCCGAGGACAGGGGAATAATGAGCAGTTCTTC. The rearrangement joins TRBV6-5 to TRBJ2-1; TRBD1 matches 9 bases. V shed 5 bases and J 7 bases; nucleotides not matched to a gene: 9. The CDR3 has 15 amino acids. Germline CDR1 is MNHEY and CDR2 is SVGAGI.

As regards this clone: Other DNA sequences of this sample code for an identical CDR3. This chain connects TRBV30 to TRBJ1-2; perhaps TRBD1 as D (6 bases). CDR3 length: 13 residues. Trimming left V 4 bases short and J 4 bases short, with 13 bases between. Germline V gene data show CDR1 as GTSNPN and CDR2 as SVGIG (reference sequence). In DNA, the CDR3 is TGTGCCTGGACCGACAGGAGACTCTATGGCTACACCTTC. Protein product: CAWTDRRLYGYTF.

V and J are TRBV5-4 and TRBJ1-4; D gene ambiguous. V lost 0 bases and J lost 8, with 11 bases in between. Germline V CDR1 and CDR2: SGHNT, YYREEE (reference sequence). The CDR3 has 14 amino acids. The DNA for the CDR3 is TGTGCCAGCAGCTTGGCCACAGATAGCGAAAAACTGTTTTTT. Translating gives CASSLATDSEKLFF.

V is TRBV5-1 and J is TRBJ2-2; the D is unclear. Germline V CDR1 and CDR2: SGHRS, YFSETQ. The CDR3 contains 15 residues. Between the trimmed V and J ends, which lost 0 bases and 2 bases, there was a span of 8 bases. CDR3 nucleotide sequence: TGCGCCAGCAGCTTGGAGGGCGTTAACACCGGGGAGCTGTTTTTT. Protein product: CASSLEGVNTGELFF. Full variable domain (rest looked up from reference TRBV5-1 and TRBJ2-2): KAGVTQTPRYLIKTRGQQVTLSCSPISGHRSVSWYQQTPGQGLQFLFEYFSETQRNKGNFPGRFSGRQFSNSRSEMNVSTLELGDSALYLCASSLEGVNTGELFFGEGSRLTVL.

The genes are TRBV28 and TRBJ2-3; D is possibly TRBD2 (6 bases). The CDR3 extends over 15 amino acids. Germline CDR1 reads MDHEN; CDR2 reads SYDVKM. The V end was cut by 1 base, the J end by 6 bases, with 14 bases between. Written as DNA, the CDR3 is TGTGCCAGCAGTTTATCGGGCCCCCGGGGGGATACGCAGTATTTT. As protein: CASSLSGPRGDTQYF.

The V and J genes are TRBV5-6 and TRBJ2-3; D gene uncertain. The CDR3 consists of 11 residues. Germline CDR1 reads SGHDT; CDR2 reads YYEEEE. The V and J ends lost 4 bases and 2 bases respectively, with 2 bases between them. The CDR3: CASSTTDTQYF. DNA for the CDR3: TGTGCCAGCAGCACCACAGATACGCAGTATTTT.

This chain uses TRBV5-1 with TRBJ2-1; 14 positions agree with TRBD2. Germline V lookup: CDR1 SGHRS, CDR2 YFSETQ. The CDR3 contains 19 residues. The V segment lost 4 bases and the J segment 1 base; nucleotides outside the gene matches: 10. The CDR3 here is CASSTGTSGSVVSYNEQFF. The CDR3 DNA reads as TGCGCCAGCAGCACCGGGACTAGCGGGAGCGTAGTTTCCTACAATGAGCAGTTCTTC.

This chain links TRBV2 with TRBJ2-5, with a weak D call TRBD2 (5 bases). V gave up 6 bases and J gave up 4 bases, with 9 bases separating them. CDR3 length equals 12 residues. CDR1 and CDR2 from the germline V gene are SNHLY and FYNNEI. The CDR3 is CASSTAVETQYF. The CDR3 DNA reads TGTGCCAGCAGCACAGCGGTAGAGACCCAGTACTTC. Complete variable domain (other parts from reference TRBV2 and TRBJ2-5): EPEVTQTPSHQVTQMGQEVILRCVPISNHLYFYWYRQILGQKVEFLVSFYNNEISEKSEIFDDQFSVERPDGSNFTLKIRSTKLEDSAMYFCASSTAVETQYFGPGTRLLVL.

This CDR3 reads CASSLERNQETQYF. The CDR3 DNA reads TGTGCCAGCAGCTTAGAGAGGAACCAAGAGACCCAGTACTTC. V and J are TRBV7-9 and TRBJ2-5; no reliable D call. The V gene's germline CDR1 is SEHNR and CDR2 FQNEAQ (reference sequence). The V gene lost 1 base and the J gene lost 0 bases, with 6 bases spanning the gap. The CDR3 runs 14 residues.

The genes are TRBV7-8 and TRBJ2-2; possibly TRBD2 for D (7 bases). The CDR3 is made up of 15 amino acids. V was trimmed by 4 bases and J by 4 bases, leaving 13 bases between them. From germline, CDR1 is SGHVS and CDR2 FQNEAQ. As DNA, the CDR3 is TGTGCCAGCAGCTCCCCGGGGGGCCCCACCGGGGAGCTGTTTTTT. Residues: CASSSPGGPTGELFF.

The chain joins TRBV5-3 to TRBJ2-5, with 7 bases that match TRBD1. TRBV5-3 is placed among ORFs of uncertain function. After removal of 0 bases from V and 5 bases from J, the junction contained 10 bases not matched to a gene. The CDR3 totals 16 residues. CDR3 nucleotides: TGTGCCAGAAGCTTGGCCCGGACAGGATCGTGGGAGACCCAGTACTTC. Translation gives CARSLARTGSWETQYF.

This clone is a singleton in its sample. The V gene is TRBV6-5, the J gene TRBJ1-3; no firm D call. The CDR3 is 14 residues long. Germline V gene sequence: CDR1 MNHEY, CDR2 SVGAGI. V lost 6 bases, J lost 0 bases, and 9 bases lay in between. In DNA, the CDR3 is TGTGCCAGCAGCCACGGGCTCTCTGGAAACACCATATATTTT. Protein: CASSHGLSGNTIYF.

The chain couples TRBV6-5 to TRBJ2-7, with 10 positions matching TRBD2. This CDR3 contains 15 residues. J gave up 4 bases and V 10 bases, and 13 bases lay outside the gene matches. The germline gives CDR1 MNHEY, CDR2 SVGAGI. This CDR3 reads CATKPQSGGAYEQYF. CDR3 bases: TGTGCCACCAAGCCCCAAAGCGGGGGGGCTTACGAGCAGTACTTC.

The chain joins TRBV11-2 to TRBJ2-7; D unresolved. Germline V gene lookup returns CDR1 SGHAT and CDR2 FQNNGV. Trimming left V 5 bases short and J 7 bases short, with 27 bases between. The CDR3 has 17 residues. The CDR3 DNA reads TGTGCCAGCAGCAAAACTTCTTCAGGATTCCCGGTGCGTGAGCAGTACTTC. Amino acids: CASSKTSSGFPVREQYF.

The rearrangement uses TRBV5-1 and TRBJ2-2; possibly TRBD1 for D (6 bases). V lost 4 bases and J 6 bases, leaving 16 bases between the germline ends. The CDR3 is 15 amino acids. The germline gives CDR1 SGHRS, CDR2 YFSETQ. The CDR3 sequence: CASSPPSGAAGELFF. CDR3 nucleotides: TGCGCCAGCAGCCCTCCCTCAGGGGCGGCCGGGGAGCTGTTTTTT.

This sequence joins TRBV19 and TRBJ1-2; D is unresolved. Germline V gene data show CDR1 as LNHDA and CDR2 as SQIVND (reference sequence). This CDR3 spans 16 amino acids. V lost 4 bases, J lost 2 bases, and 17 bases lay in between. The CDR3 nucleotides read TGTGCCAGTAGTAGTGGAAGCCCTCATCTGAACTATGGCTACACCTTC. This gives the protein CASSSGSPHLNYGYTF. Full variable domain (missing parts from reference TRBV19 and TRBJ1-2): DGGITQSPKYLFRKEGQNVTLSCEQNLNHDAMYWYRQDPGQGLRLIYYSQIVNDFQKGDIAEGYSVSREKKESFPLTVTSAQKNPTAFYLCASSSGSPHLNYGYTFGSGTRLTVV.

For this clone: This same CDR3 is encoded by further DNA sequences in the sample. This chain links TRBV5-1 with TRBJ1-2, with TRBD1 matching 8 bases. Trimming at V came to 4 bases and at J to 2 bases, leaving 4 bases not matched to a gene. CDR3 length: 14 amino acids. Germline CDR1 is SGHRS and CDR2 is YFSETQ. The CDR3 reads CASSTGQGNYGYTF. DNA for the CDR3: TGCGCCAGCAGCACTGGACAGGGAAACTATGGCTACACCTTC. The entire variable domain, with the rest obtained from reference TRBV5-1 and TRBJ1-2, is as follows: KAGVTQTPRYLIKTRGQQVTLSCSPISGHRSVSWYQQTPGQGLQFLFEYFSETQRNKGNFPGRFSGRQFSNSRSEMNVSTLELGDSALYLCASSTGQGNYGYTFGSGTRLTVV.

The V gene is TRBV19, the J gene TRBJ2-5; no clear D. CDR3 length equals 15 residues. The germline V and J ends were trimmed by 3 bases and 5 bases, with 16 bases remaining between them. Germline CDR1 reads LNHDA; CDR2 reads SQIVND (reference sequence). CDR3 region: CASSISPSSWETQYF. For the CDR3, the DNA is TGTGCCAGTAGTATCTCTCCTAGTTCGTGGGAGACCCAGTACTTC.

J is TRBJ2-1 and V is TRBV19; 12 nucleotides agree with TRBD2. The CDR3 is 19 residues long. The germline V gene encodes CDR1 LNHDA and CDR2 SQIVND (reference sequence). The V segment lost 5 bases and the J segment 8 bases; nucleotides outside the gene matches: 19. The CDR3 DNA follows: TGTGCCAGTAGTCAAGGGCTTGGGAGGGCCACTAGCGGGAGGTATGAGCAGTTCTTC. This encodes CASSQGLGRATSGRYEQFF.

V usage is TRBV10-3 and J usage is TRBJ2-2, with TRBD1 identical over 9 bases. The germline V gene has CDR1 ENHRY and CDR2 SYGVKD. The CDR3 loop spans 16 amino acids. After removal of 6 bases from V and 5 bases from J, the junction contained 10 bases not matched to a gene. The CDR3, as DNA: TGTGCCATCAGCCCGGGACAGGGAGAAGGGACCGGGGAGCTGTTTTTT. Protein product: CAISPGQGEGTGELFF.

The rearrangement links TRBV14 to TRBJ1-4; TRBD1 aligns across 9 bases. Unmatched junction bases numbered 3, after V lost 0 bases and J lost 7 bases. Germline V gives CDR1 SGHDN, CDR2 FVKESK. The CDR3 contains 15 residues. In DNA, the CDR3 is TGTGCCAGCAGCCAAGAAACAGGGGGCAGTGAAAAACTGTTTTTT. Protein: CASSQETGGSEKLFF. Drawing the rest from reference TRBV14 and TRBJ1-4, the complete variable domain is EAGVTQFPSHSVIEKGQTVTLRCDPISGHDNLYWYRRVMGKEIKFLLHFVKESKQDESGMPNNRFLAERTGGTYSTLKVQPAELEDSGVYFCASSQETGGSEKLFFGSGTQLSVL.

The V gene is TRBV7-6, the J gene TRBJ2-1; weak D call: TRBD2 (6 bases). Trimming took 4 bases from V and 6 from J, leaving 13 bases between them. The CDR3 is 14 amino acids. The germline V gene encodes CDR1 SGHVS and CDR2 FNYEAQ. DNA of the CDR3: TGTGCCAGCAGCTCCCGACTAGTCCCCAATGAGCAGTTCTTC. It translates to CASSSRLVPNEQFF. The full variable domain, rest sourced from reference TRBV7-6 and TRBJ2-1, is GAGVSQSPRYKVTKRGQDVALRCDPISGHVSLYWYRQALGQGPEFLTYFNYEAQQDKSGLPNDRFSAERPEGSISTLTIQRTEQRDSAMYRCASSSRLVPNEQFFGPGTRLTVL.

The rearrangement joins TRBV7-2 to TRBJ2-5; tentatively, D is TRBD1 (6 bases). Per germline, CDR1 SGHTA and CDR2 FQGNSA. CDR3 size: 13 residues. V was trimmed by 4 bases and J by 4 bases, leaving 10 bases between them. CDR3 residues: CASSWDTGETQYF. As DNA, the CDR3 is TGTGCCAGCAGCTGGGACACGGGAGAGACCCAGTACTTC.

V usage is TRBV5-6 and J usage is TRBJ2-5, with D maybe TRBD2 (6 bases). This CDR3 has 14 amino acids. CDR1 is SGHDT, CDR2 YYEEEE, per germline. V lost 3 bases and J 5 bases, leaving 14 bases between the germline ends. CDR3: CASSSVRSGETQYF. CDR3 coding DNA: TGTGCCAGCAGCTCGGTTCGGAGCGGGGAGACCCAGTACTTC.

DNA of the CDR3: TGTGCCAGCAGTTCCGGCGGGGGCACTGAAGCTTTCTTT. Amino acid sequence: CASSSGGGTEAFF. This sequence joins TRBV2 and TRBJ1-1; a weak D match, TRBD1 (5 bases). Germline loops: CDR1 SNHLY, CDR2 FYNNEI. The CDR3 spans 13 residues. Trimming stripped 5 bases from V and 4 bases from J, with 11 bases between.

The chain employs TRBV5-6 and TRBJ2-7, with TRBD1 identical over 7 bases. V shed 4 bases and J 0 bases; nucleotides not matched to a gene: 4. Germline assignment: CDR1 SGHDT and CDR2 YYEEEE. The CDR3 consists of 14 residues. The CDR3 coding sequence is TGTGCCAGCAGCCAGGGGACAGTCTCCTACGAGCAGTACTTC. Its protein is CASSQGTVSYEQYF.

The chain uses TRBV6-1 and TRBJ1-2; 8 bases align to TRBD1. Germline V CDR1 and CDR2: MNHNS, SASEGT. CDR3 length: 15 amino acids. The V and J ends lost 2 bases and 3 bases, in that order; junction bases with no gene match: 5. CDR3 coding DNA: TGTGCCAGCAGTGAAACGGAGGACAGGGACTATGGCTACACCTTC. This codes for CASSETEDRDYGYTF.

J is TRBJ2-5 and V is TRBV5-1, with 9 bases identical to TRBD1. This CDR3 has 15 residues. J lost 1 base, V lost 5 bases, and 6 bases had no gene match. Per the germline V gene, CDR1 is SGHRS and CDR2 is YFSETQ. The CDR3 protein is CASSRTGAVQETQYF. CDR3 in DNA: TGCGCCAGCAGTCGGACAGGGGCCGTCCAAGAGACCCAGTACTTC.

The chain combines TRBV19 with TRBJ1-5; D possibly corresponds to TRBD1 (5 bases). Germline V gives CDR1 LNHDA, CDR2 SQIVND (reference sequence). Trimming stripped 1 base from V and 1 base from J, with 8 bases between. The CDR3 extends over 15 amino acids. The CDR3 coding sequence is TGTGCCAGTAGTATAGGCAGGGTGAGCAATCAGCCCCAGCATTTT. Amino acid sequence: CASSIGRVSNQPQHF.